These 7 T cell receptor beta chains were all obtained from the same sample, sequenced in a study of cytomegalovirus exposure and HLA in healthy donors. PCR primers comprised 60 Vbeta and 13 Jbeta primers. Profiling relied on immunoSEQ multiplex PCR, and the TCRdb table lists in-frame clones only, not all of them. In the table there are 100,000 to 150,000 clones, around four fifths of which are singletons. The sequenced material came from PBMCs. All receptors derive from a man aged 40-49 years in good health and CMV-seronegative.

This clone was seen a handful of times. V usage is TRBV5-6 and J usage is TRBJ1-2; no clear D gene. There are 13 residues in the CDR3. From germline, CDR1 is SGHDT and CDR2 YYEEEE. V gave up 4 bases and J gave up 1 base, with 8 bases separating them. CDR3 amino acids: CASSAHVNYGYTF. CDR3 coding DNA: TGTGCCAGCAGCGCACACGTTAACTATGGCTACACCTTC.

V usage is TRBV4-2 and J usage is TRBJ2-7, with TRBD2 matching 11 bases. The CDR3 is 15 residues long. CDR1 is LGHNA, CDR2 YNFKEQ, per germline. The V and J ends lost 4 bases and 2 bases, in that order; junction bases with no gene match: 4. This CDR3 reads CASSPGTSGAYEQYF. As DNA, the CDR3 is TGTGCCAGCAGCCCCGGGACTAGCGGCGCCTACGAGCAGTACTTC.

This clone was observed a few times. This rearrangement joins TRBV6-5 to TRBJ1-3; a possible D gene is TRBD1 (6 bases). Germline V CDR1 and CDR2: MNHEY, SVGAGI. V lost 2 bases to trimming and J lost 10 bases, with 15 bases between them. The CDR3 is 14 amino acids. The CDR3 is CASSYGQGFTTIYF. The DNA for the CDR3 is TGTGCCAGCAGTTACGGGCAGGGGTTCACTACCATATATTTT.

This clone was counted only a few times. The rearrangement joins TRBV9 to TRBJ2-1; D gene unclear. CDR1 and CDR2 (germline): SGDLS, YYNGEE. Trimming shortened V by 5 bases and J by 0 bases, and 9 bases separated the two germline ends. This CDR3 is built from 14 residues. The CDR3 protein is CASRLSHSYNEQFF. For the CDR3, the DNA is TGTGCCAGCAGATTGAGTCACTCCTACAATGAGCAGTTCTTC.

V usage is TRBV7-8 and J usage is TRBJ1-1; D is undetermined. CDR1 SGHVS and CDR2 FQNEAQ come from the germline V gene. Trimming shortened V by 1 base and J by 1 base, and 4 bases separated the two germline ends. CDR3 length: 13 residues. CDR3 coding DNA: TGTGCCAGCAGCTTAGGACAGAACACTGAAGCTTTCTTT. Amino acid sequence: CASSLGQNTEAFF. The variable domain in full, with the rest retrieved from reference TRBV7-8 and TRBJ1-1, is GAGVSQSPRYKVAKRGQDVALRCDPISGHVSLFWYQQALGQGPEFLTYFQNEAQLDKSGLPSDRFFAERPEGSVSTLKIQRTQQEDSAVYLCASSLGQNTEAFFGQGTRLTVV.

This chain links TRBV28 with TRBJ1-5; a possible D gene is TRBD1 (5 bases). The CDR3 contains 16 residues. Looked up from germline, CDR1 is MDHEN and CDR2 is SYDVKM. V was trimmed by 4 bases and J by 2 bases, leaving 15 bases between them. CDR3 nucleotides: TGTGCCAGCAGTTCAGGGATGGGGGGTGGCAATCAGCCCCAGCATTTT. Amino acids: CASSSGMGGGNQPQHF.

This chain joins TRBV11-3 and TRBJ2-5, with 11 positions matching TRBD2. J gave up 5 bases and V 1 base, and 9 bases lay outside the gene matches. There are 17 residues in the CDR3. Looked up from germline, CDR1 is SGHNT and CDR2 is YENEEA. The CDR3 protein is CASSLGGTSGTIETQYF. DNA for the CDR3: TGTGCCAGCAGCTTAGGCGGGACTAGCGGTACAATTGAGACCCAGTACTTC.